This TCR beta chain is from a study of siplizumab effects on memory and regulatory T cells. Whole-study findings and limits: Mappable alloreactive CD4+ clones came from Treg cells almost 70% of the time on average with siplizumab, against 25% to 30% in controls. Naive T cells were seemingly more diverse than memory cells, and major contributions to the alloresponse seemed to be made by them. Fewer alloreactive sequences mapped to unstimulated CD4+ memory cells under siplizumab.

The protocol was immunoSEQ multiplex PCR, while the TCRdb copy is restricted to in-frame clones and leaves out a portion. The sample includes about 100,000 clones, about 90% of them seen just once. Comment on this clone: Its antigen is as yet unknown.

The CDR3 spans 16 residues. V lost 0 bases and J lost 1, with 12 bases in between. Per germline, CDR1 MNHNS and CDR2 SASEGT. The receptor was isolated from a human donor in good health. The specimen was Tregs sorted from blood. The rearrangement links TRBV6-1 to TRBJ1-1; a possible D gene is TRBD1 (5 bases). CDR3 nucleotide sequence: TGTGCCAGCAGTGAAGCGCGGGGCGCGGGGAACACTGAAGCTTTCTTT. Protein product: CASSEARGAGNTEAFF.